This T cell receptor (beta chain) comes out of a study of cytomegalovirus exposure and HLA in healthy donors. This clone was found a few times. Germline CDR1 and CDR2: MDHEN and SYDVKM. This CDR3 spans 15 amino acids. The V and J ends lost 3 bases and 2 bases, in that order; junction bases with no gene match: 2. PCR primers comprised 60 Vbeta and 13 Jbeta primers. This table comes from immunoSEQ multiplex PCR, and its TCRdb copy is limited to in-frame clones, with some not included. The sample yields 210,000 or so clones, around 73% seen once. Specimen: PBMCs. The chain links TRBV28 to TRBJ1-5, with TRBD1 matching 9 bases. The source is a young woman in good health and CMV-seropositive. CDR3 nucleotide sequence: TGTGCCAGCAGTTTGGACAGGGGAGGCAATCAGCCCCAGCATTTT. Amino acids: CASSLDRGGNQPQHF.